These 5 T cell receptor beta chains originate from one sample sequenced in a study of control samples from healthy donors and cancer patients (TCRdb year 2020). Libraries came from the immunoSEQ multiplex PCR assay. What TCRdb holds here is the immuneACCESS table cut down to in-frame rearrangements. Part of the clones is not present; checked against another copy, under half of the missing clones reflect an unresolved V gene, and the others are unexplained. The sample contains about 58,000 clones, more than 70% of them found a single time. The top ten clones comprise roughly 13% of the sample. Sequencing used PBMCs. The receptors originated from a woman aged 55 to 70 with lung cancer.

This clone has just one count. The chain is built from TRBV10-1 and TRBJ2-1, with 8 positions matching TRBD2. Germline CDR1 reads WNHNN; CDR2 reads SYGVQD (reference sequence). Trimming cost V 4 bases and J 4 bases; bases outside gene matches: 12. The length of the CDR3 is 17 residues. CDR3 region: CASSGTLAGKLYNEQFF. Here the CDR3 DNA reads TGCGCCAGCAGTGGAACCTTAGCGGGGAAGTTATACAATGAGCAGTTCTTC.

The sample holds a few counts of this clone. This rearrangement joins TRBV12-3 or TRBV12-4 to TRBJ1-2, with 8 positions matching TRBD1. This CDR3 spans 12 amino acids. Germline trimming cut 6 bases from V and 10 bases from J; bases unmatched to any gene: 7. For the CDR3, the DNA is TGTGCCAGCAGCCCTGGACAGGGCGACTACACCTTC. This codes for CASSPGQGDYTF.

J is TRBJ1-6 and V is TRBV28; no clear D gene. The CDR3 is 12 residues long. V was pared by 5 bases and J by 9 bases, with 8 bases between. From germline, CDR1 is MDHEN and CDR2 SYDVKM. The CDR3 DNA follows: TGTGCCAGCAGTGCGTTGGGTTCACCCCTCCACTTT. Translated: CASSALGSPLHF.

CDR3 in DNA: TGCGCCACGGCGCGAGGGGCAGGCCAAGAGACCCAGTACTTC. Amino acids: CATARGAGQETQYF. The chain has TRBV5-1 and TRBJ2-5; D might be TRBD1 or TRBD2, each matching 5 bases. This CDR3 has 14 residues. The germline gives CDR1 SGHRS, CDR2 YFSETQ. Trimming cost V 9 bases and J 1 base, with 16 bases left between them.

The CDR3 region is CASSGRGRDNSPLHF. The CDR3 coding sequence is TGCGCCAGCAGCGGGAGGGGACGGGATAATTCACCCCTCCACTTT. The chain combines TRBV5-1 with TRBJ1-6; tentative D call: TRBD1 (5 bases). Germline V CDR1 and CDR2: SGHRS, YFSETQ. The ends were cut back, 4 bases at V and 5 bases at J, with 13 bases in the middle. The CDR3 has 15 amino acids.